A selection of T cell receptor beta chains follows, all from one sample in a study of graft-versus-host responses after intestinal transplantation. Assay: immunoSEQ multiplex PCR; the TCRdb copy retains only in-frame clones and omits some. The sample lists some 85,000 clones, approximately 90% occurring once. Their specific antigens are unknown. Sequencing was performed on unstimulated CD8+ T cells sorted from spleen or lymph node cells, taken before transplant. These receptors originate from a human donor who was the organ donor for an intestinal transplant. Each CDR3 is given with its conserved first and last residue. A D gene is named only where the DNA matches it firmly. A clone size is listed for some rows: how often the clone was seen (once, few, many), or a class if it is expanded.

j_call,clone_size,v_call,d_call,cdr3_nt,cdr3_aa
TRBJ1-2,-,TRBV29-1,-,TGCAGCGTTGAAGGCGGAACCTATGGCTACACCTTC,CSVEGGTYGYTF
TRBJ1-4,-,TRBV4-3,-,TGCGCCAGCAGCCAAGATCCCCTCTACGTGAGGAATGAAAAACTGTTTTTT,CASSQDPLYVRNEKLFF
TRBJ2-3,-,TRBV5-1,-,TGCGCCAGCAGCGGAGAGCCGGACTATACGCAGTATTTT,CASSGEPDYTQYF
TRBJ2-7,few,TRBV6-5,-,TGTGCCAGCAGCCCCAACTACTACGAGCAGTACTTC,CASSPNYYEQYF
TRBJ2-2,-,TRBV29-1,-,TGCAGCGCCCCCGGGGGAGGGAACACCGGGGAGCTGTTTTTT,CSAPGGGNTGELFF
TRBJ2-7,-,TRBV27,-,TGTGCCAGCAGTTTAACGGGTGGGGCAGTTTACGAGCAGTACTTC,CASSLTGGAVYEQYF
TRBJ1-2,-,TRBV27,TRBD1,TGTGCCAGCAGTCCTCCGGGACAGAGCTATGGCTACACCTTC,CASSPPGQSYGYTF
TRBJ1-6,-,TRBV5-1,TRBD1,TGCGCCAGCGGGACAGAAAATTCACCCCTCCACTTT,CASGTENSPLHF
TRBJ2-7,-,TRBV27,-,TGTGCCAGCAGTTTTCTCCGTACCCGGGGGTTTAAAAATAACTACTACGAGCAGTACTTC,CASSFLRTRGFKNNYYEQYF
TRBJ2-7,-,TRBV9,TRBD1,TGTGCCAGCAGCGCGGGGACAGGCAGCTCCTACGAGCAGTACTTC,CASSAGTGSSYEQYF
TRBJ2-1,-,TRBV2,TRBD2,TGTGCCAGCAGTGAAGCGCGGCTAGCGGGGATAAACAATGAGCAGTTCTTC,CASSEARLAGINNEQFF
TRBJ2-7,-,TRBV28,-,TGTGCCAGCAGTCCGCCCGGCTCCTACGAGCAGTACTTC,CASSPPGSYEQYF
TRBJ2-3,once,TRBV2,TRBD1,TGTGCCAGCAGTAGGACAGGGGGGGAGGGCACAGATACGCAGTATTTT,CASSRTGGEGTDTQYF
TRBJ1-1,few,TRBV4-1,-,TGCGCCAGCAGCCAAGAAGGGAGAGGGAACACTGAAGCTTTCTTT,CASSQEGRGNTEAFF
TRBJ2-1,-,TRBV7-2,-,TGTGCCAGCAGCTTAGGCGTTACAGGGTACAGTGAGCAGTTCTTC,CASSLGVTGYSEQFF
TRBJ2-7,-,TRBV11-2,-,TGTGCCAGCAGCTTAGGCCAGGGCTACTACGAGCAGTACTTC,CASSLGQGYYEQYF
TRBJ1-1,-,TRBV9,-,TGTGCCAGCAGCGTAGGGGACATCTTGAACACTGAAGCTTTCTTT,CASSVGDILNTEAFF
TRBJ1-2,-,TRBV29-1,-,TGCAGCGTTGAAGCACCAGGTTCCTATGGCTACACCTTC,CSVEAPGSYGYTF
TRBJ2-3,-,TRBV28,TRBD2,TGTGCCAGCAGTTCACCGGGACTAGAGTTCGGCACAGATACGCAGTATTTT,CASSSPGLEFGTDTQYF
TRBJ2-7,-,TRBV5-6,TRBD1,TGTGCCAGCACCAGGACAGGGGCTCGGGTCTCCTACGAGCAGTACTTC,CASTRTGARVSYEQYF
TRBJ2-7,-,TRBV21-1,-,TGTGCCAGCAGGTGTTTAGCGGTTAGCTACGAGCAGTACTTC,CASRCLAVSYEQYF
TRBJ1-4,-,TRBV11-2,-,TGTGCCAGCAGCTTGGAAACGGGAATTGAAAAACTGTTTTTT,CASSLETGIEKLFF
TRBJ1-1,-,TRBV16,TRBD1,TGTGCCAGCAGAGGGGGCGCGCACACTGAAGCTTTCTTT,CASRGGAHTEAFF
TRBJ2-2,-,TRBV28,-,TGTGCCAGCAGTCCCTATATTAACACCGGGGAGCTGTTTTTT,CASSPYINTGELFF
TRBJ2-1,-,TRBV7-7,TRBD2,TGTGCCTCCGGGACTAGCGGTGGGGATGAGCAGTTCTTC,CASGTSGGDEQFF
TRBJ1-1,-,TRBV2,-,TGTGCCATAGAGGCTGAAGCTTTCTTT,CAIEAEAFF
TRBJ2-1,-,TRBV6-4,TRBD2,TGTGCCAGCAGCCTCCTGGGGGGGGATGAGCAGTTCTTC,CASSLLGGDEQFF
TRBJ1-2,-,TRBV4-1,TRBD1,TGCGCCAGCAGCCAAGATGCAGGGGGCTTTTTCAGGGGTGGCTACACCTTC,CASSQDAGGFFRGGYTF
TRBJ2-2,once,TRBV9,TRBD1,TGTGCCAGCAGCGTGGATATGGGGGACAGGCGATTCACCGGGGAGCTGTTTTTT,CASSVDMGDRRFTGELFF
TRBJ2-3,-,TRBV6-5,TRBD2,TGTGCCAGCAGTAAACTAGCGGGGGCGGGGGATACGCAGTATTTT,CASSKLAGAGDTQYF
TRBJ2-7,-,TRBV4-3,-,TGCGCCAGCAGCCAAGATTCCCAGCAGGGGGGTTACTACGAGCAGTACTTC,CASSQDSQQGGYYEQYF
TRBJ1-5,-,TRBV6-1,TRBD1,TGTGCCAGCAGTGAAGAATTCACAGGGGTTCAGCCCCAGCATTTT,CASSEEFTGVQPQHF
TRBJ2-1,once,TRBV19,-,TGTGCCAGTAGTATGGGGGGGGCAGGCTACAATGAGCAGTTCTTC,CASSMGGAGYNEQFF
TRBJ2-7,-,TRBV7-9,TRBD1,TGTGCCAGCAGCCCAATCCCGGGACAGGGAATACCCATCGAGCAGTACTTC,CASSPIPGQGIPIEQYF
TRBJ2-7,-,TRBV4-1,-,TGCGCCAGCAGCCAGGTTACTTCCTACGAGCAGTACTTC,CASSQVTSYEQYF
TRBJ1-4,-,TRBV2,-,TGTGCCAGCAGTGATAATCCCGACGGGAGCTCTAATGAAAAACTGTTTTTT,CASSDNPDGSSNEKLFF
TRBJ1-1,once,TRBV5-1,-,TGCGCCAGCAGCTTGGACACCAGGGGAGCTTTCTTT,CASSLDTRGAFF
TRBJ2-7,-,TRBV11-2,TRBD1,TGTGCCAGCAGTCGCTATCCGGACAGGGGGACCTACGAGCAGTACTTC,CASSRYPDRGTYEQYF
TRBJ1-2,-,TRBV4-1,-,TGCGCCAGCAGCCAATACTTACGGCGGCGCGGGGCGAACTATGGCTACACCTTC,CASSQYLRRRGANYGYTF
TRBJ2-7,-,TRBV9,-,TGTGCCAGCAGCGTAGCTACGGGGTACGAGCAGTACTTC,CASSVATGYEQYF
TRBJ1-5,-,TRBV4-1,TRBD1,TGCGCCAGCAGCCCCAGGCCAGCAGGGGGCCAGCCCCAGCATTTT,CASSPRPAGGQPQHF
TRBJ1-4,-,TRBV5-6,TRBD1,TGTGCCAGCAGTACAGGGGGCGGTGGGGAAAAACTGTTTTTT,CASSTGGGGEKLFF
TRBJ2-2,-,TRBV6-1,-,TGTGCCAGCAGTGAAGCGCGCCGCAGGGTGGAAGGGGAGCTGTTTTTT,CASSEARRRVEGELFF